This TCR beta chain was sequenced in a study of blood T cell repertoires in COVID-19 (dated by TCRdb to the early 2020s). About the investigation overall: Collaborator samples came from the United States, Italy and Spain and covered acute and convalescent phases of COVID-19. The prospective study material was composed of cDNA or gDNA derived from T cells, B-cell-depleted T cells, or PBMCs. Subjects who had been exposed to COVID-19, were actively infected with it, or had recovered from it provided the deeply sampled blood TCRbeta repertoires that made up the dataset. The repertoires were made available in a free public database intended to serve as a resource for research on the immune response to SARS-CoV-2. The samples were drawn from two sources: the first 160 participants of the ongoing ImmuneRACE study, and over 950 subjects contributed by 6 global collaborators. The sample metadata nearly always contained a de-identified subject ID, COVID-19 status, age in years and sex. Where HLA class I and class II types were available, the types were taken from metadata supplied by the sample provider, not from assay-based typing. Here is what the overall study found, with its caveats: The quantity of clinical and demographic metadata differed by source and by participant and was supplied without curation.

In regard to this clone: Its specific antigen is unknown. The input lacks base qualities; no much larger clone sits a single base away.

Whole blood was collected in K2EDTA tubes by collaborating institutions according to the institutions' own protocols. Collaborator samples were shipped for TCRbeta analysis as frozen whole blood, isolated PBMCs, or DNA extracted from either sample type. Via the germline V gene, CDR1 is SNHLY and CDR2 FYNNEI. After removal of 7 bases from V and 4 bases from J, the junction retains 5 bases not matched to a gene. The CDR3 holds 14 amino acids from the cysteine to the phenylalanine. Only the CDR3 region is kept as DNA, spanning 42 bases read in frame from base 1. The immunoSEQ Assay, a bias-controlled multiplex PCR, was used to amplify TCRbeta CDR3 regions from genomic DNA. The paper's data handling went like this. The number of nucleated cells in each sample was estimated from the amplification of reference gene primers within the assay. To quantify the absolute abundance of each unique TCRbeta CDR3 rearrangement, sequence reads were collapsed and filtered. For each sample, productive Simpson clonality was calculated by taking the square root of Simpson's diversity index across productive rearrangements. This immuneACCESS table, as held by TCRdb, lists in-frame sequences with V and J called but not all clones. Of the missing ones, under half trace to an unresolved V gene in checked studies; the others have no known cause. V, J and clone size reflect that table, while D and trimming were determined from the DNA. This sample holds over 25,000 clones; roughly 87% were observed only once. Of the sample, roughly 14% is held by the ten largest clones.

The chain couples TRBV2 to TRBJ1-1, and 11 bases in between align with TRBD1. The sequenced material came from peripheral blood. The clonotype was recovered from a human donor in a cohort sampled during active COVID-19. The donor label of this sample is uncertain. Here is the DNA: TGTGCCAGCACCCGGACAGGGGGCTTCACTGAAGCTTTCTTT. Translation gives CASTRTGGFTEAFF.